This is a list of T cell receptor beta chains from one sample in a study of blood T cells in healthy people across ages. MiXCR was run by TCRdb on the 5' RACE reads, yielding one entry per CDR3 protein. Of around 1.5 million distinct CDR3 sequences listed, around two fifths are singletons. Sequencing used blood. The receptors originated from a woman aged 18-29 years in good health. Each CDR3 is given with its conserved first and last residue. The D gene is left open where the match is weak. For some rows the clone size is stated as once, few or many, or as a class when expanded; others skip it.

j_gene | len | v_gene | d_gene | abundance | CDR3nt | CDR3aa
TRBJ2-7 | 13 | TRBV18 | TRBD2 | NA | TGTGCCAGCTCAGCGACTAGCGGGACCGAGCAGTACTTC | CASSATSGTEQYF
TRBJ2-5 | 15 | TRBV7-2 | NA | NA | TGTGCCAGCAGCTTAGGAACGGGGGCGGCTGAGACCCAGTACTTC | CASSLGTGAAETQYF
TRBJ2-2 | 16 | TRBV12-3/TRBV12-4 | TRBD1 | few | TGTGCCAGCAGTCCACAGGGGGCTATTGTCACCGGGGAGCTGTTTTTT | CASSPQGAIVTGELFF
TRBJ2-2 | 12 | TRBV6-6 | TRBD1 | NA | TGTGCCAGCGGCGACAGGGCCGGGGAGCTGTTTTTT | CASGDRAGELFF
TRBJ2-3 | 15 | TRBV24-1 | NA | NA | TGTGCCACCAGTGATTTGTCCGGGTCACCAGATACGCAGTATTTT | CATSDLSGSPDTQYF
TRBJ2-7 | 17 | TRBV5-1 | TRBD1 | NA | TGCACCAGCAGCTCCACCGGGACAGGGGGGCTCTCCTACGAGCAGTACTTC | CTSSSTGTGGLSYEQYF
TRBJ2-5 | 12 | TRBV5-5 | NA | NA | TGTGCCAGCAGCCTGGGGGACGCGACCCAGTACTTC | CASSLGDATQYF
TRBJ2-1 | 14 | TRBV10-3 | TRBD2 | NA | TGTGCCATCAGTACCGGGACTAGCAACAATGAGCAGTTCTTC | CAISTGTSNNEQFF
TRBJ2-1 | 14 | TRBV5-1 | NA | NA | TGCGCCAGCAGCTTGGACTATCTGTACAATGAGCAGTTCTTC | CASSLDYLYNEQFF
TRBJ2-7 | 16 | TRBV27 | TRBD2 | few | TGTGCCAGCAGTCCCCGCGGCGGGGGGGTTCTCTACGAGCAGTACTTC | CASSPRGGGVLYEQYF
TRBJ1-6 | 13 | TRBV2 | TRBD1 | NA | TGTGCCAGCAAAGCAGGGGGCAATTCACCCCTCCACTTT | CASKAGGNSPLHF
TRBJ2-3 | 16 | TRBV7-2 | TRBD2 | NA | TGTGCCAGCAGCGGGACTAGCGGCACTAGCACAGATATACAGTATTTT | CASSGTSGTSTDIQYF
TRBJ1-2 | 15 | TRBV28 | NA | NA | TGTGCCAGCAGTTCTCCCAGGGCCTCTATCTATGGCTACACCTTC | CASSSPRASIYGYTF
TRBJ1-2 | 13 | TRBV28 | TRBD1 | few | TGTGCCAGCAGTCACGGGACAGCCTATGGCTACACCTTC | CASSHGTAYGYTF
TRBJ2-7 | 16 | TRBV5-1 | NA | few | TGCGCCAGCAGCTTGCAGTCGGACATTTCCTCCTACGAGCAGTACTTC | CASSLQSDISSYEQYF
TRBJ1-1 | 15 | TRBV12-3/TRBV12-4 | TRBD1 | NA | TGTGCCAGCAGTTCGCAGACAGGGGGTACCACTGAAGCTTTCTTT | CASSSQTGGTTEAFF
TRBJ2-1 | 15 | TRBV20-1 | NA | NA | TGCAGTGCTAGAGATTCGGGGAGCTCCTACAATGAGCAGTTCTTC | CSARDSGSSYNEQFF
TRBJ2-7 | 13 | TRBV20-1 | NA | few | TGCAGTGCTAGAGGGCTGATCCACTACGAGCAGTACTTC | CSARGLIHYEQYF
TRBJ2-7 | 14 | TRBV18 | NA | few | TGTGCCAGCTCACCACAAGGGGACTTCTACGAGCAGTACTTC | CASSPQGDFYEQYF
TRBJ2-3 | 15 | TRBV9 | TRBD2 | NA | TGTGCCAGCAGCCGGGAGGGACGGGTCACAGATACGCAGTATTTT | CASSREGRVTDTQYF
TRBJ2-7 | 13 | TRBV6-5 | TRBD2 | NA | TGTGCCAGCAACGGCGGGGGGCTCGACGAGCAGTACTTC | CASNGGGLDEQYF
TRBJ2-1 | 13 | TRBV5-1 | NA | NA | TGCGCCAGCAGCTTCAGGCAGGAGGAGGCATCGTTCTTC | CASSFRQEEASFF
TRBJ1-2 | 15 | TRBV6-5 | TRBD1 | few | TGTGCCAGCAGTCGACCGGGGACAGGGGACTATGGCTACACCTTC | CASSRPGTGDYGYTF
TRBJ1-2 | 13 | TRBV12-3/TRBV12-4 | TRBD1 | NA | TGTGCCAGCATCCAGACAGGGGGTTATGGCTACACCTTC | CASIQTGGYGYTF
TRBJ1-2 | 13 | TRBV10-3 | NA | NA | TGTGCCATCAGTGAAGGGGGGCAGCTGGGCTACACCTTC | CAISEGGQLGYTF
TRBJ2-3 | 15 | TRBV4-3 | NA | NA | TGCGCCAGCAGCCCCCAGGGAAGGAGGGCAGATACGCAGTATTTT | CASSPQGRRADTQYF
TRBJ2-7 | 15 | TRBV20-1 | NA | few | TGCAGTGCTAGAGGCGGCGGAACTATAACCTACGAGCAGTACTTC | CSARGGGTITYEQYF
TRBJ2-7 | 16 | TRBV3-1 | NA | NA | TGTGCCAGCAGCCAGTGGCCTATGGGACAAACCTACGAGCAGTACTTC | CASSQWPMGQTYEQYF
TRBJ2-3 | 21 | TRBV7-8 | TRBD2 | few | TGTGCCAGCAGCCCCTTCTTGTGGCTAGCGGGAGCTCTTGTAGGCACAGATACGCAGTATTTT | CASSPFLWLAGALVGTDTQYF
TRBJ2-7 | 14 | TRBV6-1 | NA | once | TGTGCCAGCAGTGAAGCCCACGGCGGGTACGAGCAGTACTTC | CASSEAHGGYEQYF
TRBJ2-1 | 16 | TRBV4-1 | TRBD2 | few | TGCGCCAGCAGCCAAGGACTAGCGGGAGGGCCAAAAGAGCAGTTCTTC | CASSQGLAGGPKEQFF
TRBJ2-7 | 16 | TRBV5-1 | TRBD2 | few | TGCGCCAGCAGCCAGGGACTAGCGGCCGATTACTACGAGCAGTACTTC | CASSQGLAADYYEQYF
TRBJ2-5 | 12 | TRBV28 | NA | NA | TGTGCCAGCAGCCAATTGAGGGAGACCCAGTACTTC | CASSQLRETQYF
TRBJ2-3 | 19 | TRBV5-1 | TRBD2 | few | TGCGCCAGCAGCGCTCGGCAACTAGCGGGGGGATCAGTCACAGATACGCAGTATTTT | CASSARQLAGGSVTDTQYF
TRBJ2-7 | 15 | TRBV15 | NA | NA | TGTGCCACCAGCAGAGATAACGGGGCCTACAATGAGCAGTACTTC | CATSRDNGAYNEQYF
TRBJ2-5 | 11 | TRBV2 | NA | many | TGTGCCAGCAGCGTACATGTAACCCAGTACTTC | CASSVHVTQYF
TRBJ2-7 | 12 | TRBV20-1 | NA | NA | TGCAGTGCTAGAGGAACAGGCTACGAGCAGTACTTC | CSARGTGYEQYF
TRBJ2-1 | 15 | TRBV4-1 | TRBD1 | NA | TGCGCCAGCAGCCCGAGGGACAGGTCGGGCATTGAGCAGTTCTTC | CASSPRDRSGIEQFF
TRBJ1-1 | 14 | TRBV7-2 | NA | many | TGTGCCAGCAGCTTAGGCAGGGGGAACACTGAAGCTTTCTTT | CASSLGRGNTEAFF
TRBJ2-7 | 16 | TRBV20-1 | TRBD2 | NA | TGCAGTGCTAGAGACGTGGGACTAGGGGTACCCTACGAGCAGTACTTC | CSARDVGLGVPYEQYF
TRBJ1-6 | 17 | TRBV25-1 | NA | NA | TGTGCCAGCAGTGAATATTATACCGCTGAGGATAATTCACCCCTCCACTTT | CASSEYYTAEDNSPLHF
TRBJ2-7 | 15 | TRBV20-1 | NA | NA | TGCAGTGCTAGAGATTGGGGGTCCGCGGGCTACGAGCAGTACTTC | CSARDWGSAGYEQYF
TRBJ2-5 | 16 | TRBV9 | NA | NA | TGTGCCAGCAGCGACCCACGGGACGCCTTCCAAGAGACCCAGTACTTC | CASSDPRDAFQETQYF
TRBJ2-5 | 16 | TRBV7-9 | NA | few | TGTGCCAGCAGCTTAAATTCCGGGGACAAAAAAGAGACCCAGTACTTC | CASSLNSGDKKETQYF
TRBJ2-1 | 16 | TRBV4-2 | TRBD2 | once | TGTGCCAGCAGCCAAGACGGGACTAGTTTGGTCAATGAGCGGTTCTTC | CASSQDGTSLVNERFF
TRBJ2-7 | 15 | TRBV4-2 | NA | NA | TGTGCCAGCAGCCAAGATTACGCTCACTCCTACGAGCAGTACTTC | CASSQDYAHSYEQYF
TRBJ2-2 | 14 | TRBV19 | NA | NA | TGTGCCAGTAGTATCCTTCCGAACACCGGGGAGCTGTTTTTT | CASSILPNTGELFF
TRBJ2-3 | 11 | TRBV12-3/TRBV12-4 | NA | NA | TGTGCCAGCAGTAACACAGATATGCAGTATTTT | CASSNTDMQYF
TRBJ2-3 | 12 | TRBV29-1 | NA | NA | TGCAGCGTTGACTCGGGCGCAGATACGCAGTATTTT | CSVDSGADTQYF
TRBJ2-3 | 14 | TRBV7-2 | NA | NA | TGTGCCAGCAGCTTCGCAGGTCTCACAGATACGCAGTATTTT | CASSFAGLTDTQYF
TRBJ2-7 | 14 | TRBV7-2 | NA | NA | TGTGCCAGCAGCGTAGGGCTAGTCTACAATGAGCAGTACTTC | CASSVGLVYNEQYF